This T cell receptor beta chain was retrieved from a study of T cells expressing NK-cell markers. The TCR beta cDNA came from 5'RACE template switching with UMIs. TCRdb reanalyzed the 5' RACE reads, giving one entry per CDR3 protein sequence and no DNA. Its clone listing holds roughly 150,000 distinct CDR3 sequences. This CDR3 is 15 amino acids long. In germline, CDR1 is DFQATT, CDR2 SNEGSKA (reference sequence). Sequenced input: blood T cells: a sorted CD56 or NKG2C T cell subset, CD4+ or CD8+ T cells, or bulk PBMC T cells (not recorded which). The clonotype was recovered from a woman aged 18 to 75 in good health. The chain joins TRBV20-1 to TRBJ1-3; TCRdb's assignment of TRBD1 cannot be checked, as there is no DNA. The chain's CDR3 is CSARAPQGTGNTIYF.